This TCR beta chain was sequenced in a study of sequential checkpoint blockade in melanoma. Turning to the study itself: 85 to 95 pretreatment tumor DNA samples were TCRβ immunosequenced. Broader study findings: Response in arm A was associated with pretreatment TIL clonality.

Trimming took off 5 bases at V and 8 bases at J, with 13 bases between the two ends. Looked up from germline, CDR1 is SGHNT and CDR2 is YENEEA. This CDR3 is 14 amino acids long. Treatment: randomized to nivolumab then ipilimumab (arm A) or the reverse (arm B). Points on this clone: Its target is unknown.

Data came from immunoSEQ multiplex PCR; TCRdb stores just in-frame clones and leaves some out. The sample includes around 10,000 clones, 27% of them seen just once. This receptor was identified in a human donor with melanoma. The V gene is TRBV11-3, the J gene TRBJ1-6; D gene ambiguous. The source was tumor tissue (inferred from file names), collected from a patient given nivolumab and ipilimumab in sequence. The CDR3 DNA is TGTGCCAGCAGCGTCGCTTGGACGGATTCACCCCTCCACTTT. Translating gives CASSVAWTDSPLHF.